The 8 T cell receptor beta chains in this list originate from one sample, sequenced in a study of T cells in Graves' hyperthyroidism and ophthalmopathy. Amplified TCR beta CDR3 regions derived from RNA transcripts. The TCR CDR3 first-round RT-PCR relied on the HTBI primer set. TCRdb re-called the multiplex PCR reads through MiXCR, storing one row per CDR3 protein. Of around 340,000 distinct CDR3 sequences listed, about 15% are singletons. Sequencing used blood. The receptors were sampled from a woman aged 30 to 39 with Graves' hyperthyroidism.

At least ten counts were recorded for this clonotype. The V call is TRBV28, the J call TRBJ1-2; D is ambiguous. With 8 bases removed from V and 6 bases from J, the gap between germline ends came to 19 bases. This CDR3 comprises 14 residues. CDR1 is MDHEN and CDR2 is SYDVKM in the germline V gene. The CDR3 nucleotides are TGTGCCAGCCGTTCTGGCCCCGAGTTCGATGGCTACACCTTC. It is translated as CASRSGPEFDGYTF.

This clonotype was observed many times. The chain has TRBV28 and TRBJ1-4, with 9 bases that match TRBD1. The V gene's germline CDR1 is MDHEN and CDR2 SYDVKM. Unmatched junction bases numbered 13, after V lost 3 bases and J lost 8 bases. The CDR3 runs 17 residues. In DNA form, the CDR3 reads TGTGCCAGCAGTTTCTGGGGGACAGGGTTGTTGCGCGAAAAACTGTTTTTT. The encoded protein is CASSFWGTGLLREKLFF.

This clonotype occurred many times. The gene calls are TRBV20-1 and TRBJ2-7; either TRBD1 or TRBD2 may fit D (7 bases each). This CDR3 has 15 residues. V was cut by 0 bases and J by 4 bases, with 16 bases left in between. Germline CDR1 reads DFQATT; CDR2 reads SNEGSKA (reference sequence). The CDR3: CSARDRRRGGYEQYF. DNA for the CDR3: TGCAGTGCTAGAGATCGACGCAGGGGGGGGTACGAGCAGTACTTC.

There are a few counts of this clonotype. The chain recombines TRBV7-6 with TRBJ2-5; perhaps D is TRBD1 or TRBD2 (5 bases each). Germline V gene sequence: CDR1 SGHVS, CDR2 FNYEAQ. Trimming cost V 5 bases and J 5 bases, with 18 bases left between them. The CDR3 extends over 15 amino acids. CDR3 amino acids: CASSGAFGGVETQYF. The CDR3 DNA reads as TGTGCCAGCAGCGGAGCGTTTGGGGGAGTGGAGACCCAGTACTTC.

This clonotype has ten or more counts. This sequence joins TRBV6-5 and TRBJ2-5; 7 nucleotides agree with TRBD1. This CDR3 is 15 amino acids long. CDR1 is MNHEY and CDR2 is SVGAGI in the germline V gene. Trimming took 0 bases from V and 0 from J; bases not matched to a gene: 1. The CDR3 loop is CASSYSGQYQETQYF. DNA for the CDR3: TGTGCCAGCAGTTACTCGGGACAGTACCAAGAGACCCAGTACTTC.

The chain joins TRBV7-9 to TRBJ2-5, with a possible D match to TRBD2 (6 bases). This CDR3 has 15 amino acids. CDR1 and CDR2 from the germline V gene are SEHNR and FQNEAQ (reference sequence). Trimming cost V 5 bases and J 7 bases, with 20 bases left between them. Written as DNA, the CDR3 is TGTGCCAGCAGCGTACCGGTCGGGGGATGGGGGACCCAGTACTTC. It codes for CASSVPVGGWGTQYF.

The genes are TRBV19 and TRBJ1-4; possibly TRBD1 for D (6 bases). The CDR3 extends over 14 amino acids. The germline V gene has CDR1 LNHDA and CDR2 SQIVND (reference sequence). Deletions cut 6 bases from V and 8 bases from J, with 16 bases between. As DNA, the CDR3 is TGTGCCAGTAGAAGACAGGATCAGGAGGAAAAACTGTTTTTT. Protein: CASRRQDQEEKLFF.

The chain carries TRBV16 and TRBJ2-4; D may be TRBD2 (5 bases). V dropped 6 bases and J dropped 0 bases, with 9 bases sitting between them. The germline CDR1 and CDR2 sequences are KGHSY and FQNENV. The length of the CDR3 is 14 residues. CDR3 DNA: TGTGCCAGCAGTCACGGACTAGCCAAAAACATTCAGTACTTC. Translated, it gives CASSHGLAKNIQYF.